This T cell receptor beta chain was captured in a study of vaccination and CD4 T cells after COVID-19. At the level of the study: Each convalescent patient was PCR positive for SARS-CoV-2 on nasal swab; nine cases were mild and one severe. It was a median roughly 100 days after diagnosis, with a range of 35 to 161, that post-COVID samples were drawn. Six male and four female convalescents took part, two of them Hispanic.

The Oncomine TCR Beta short-read assay was applied to DNA of cultured CD4+ T cells. TCRdb re-derived calls from the PCR reads in MiXCR, one entry per CDR3 protein. The sample carries under 7,500 distinct CDR3 sequences, under 70% recorded once. Treatment of the sample: approximately 10-day PBMC culture with coronavirus spike peptide pools or control peptides (ViraFEST assay). Comments on this clonotype: Its antigen is unknown.

V was pared by 2 bases and J by 6 bases, with 8 bases of the junction left unmatched. The CDR3 contains 15 residues. Germline assignment: CDR1 SNHLY and CDR2 FYNNEI. The chain employs TRBV2 and TRBJ2-3, with 7 nucleotides matching TRBD1. This clonotype was obtained from a human donor who had recovered from COVID-19. Sequencing was done on a sample of CD4+ T cells from blood, cultured in vitro. The CDR3 nucleotides read TGTGCCAGCAGTGAAATAGGGGGCGGGTTTGATACGCAGTATTTT. As protein: CASSEIGGGFDTQYF.